The 22 T cell receptor beta chains below come from one sample, sequenced in a study of shared clonotypes between healthy human individuals. The method was immunoSEQ multiplex PCR; TCRdb's version includes in-frame clones alone and lacks a portion of them. This sample has 530,000 or so clones; about three quarters occur once, and the top ten carry under 15%. The sequenced material came from PBMCs. These receptors were taken from a woman between 35 and 50 years old in good health. Some clones in this sample may be carry-over from other donors' samples.

The rearrangement joins TRBV19 to TRBJ1-6, with D maybe TRBD1 (5 bases). The CDR3 contains 14 residues. With 3 bases removed from V and 9 bases from J, the gap between germline ends came to 12 bases. Germline-derived CDR1 and CDR2 are LNHDA and SQIVND (reference sequence). The CDR3 loop is CASSIRELSSPLHF. The DNA of the CDR3 is TGTGCCAGTAGTATCAGGGAACTCTCTTCACCCCTCCACTTT. The whole variable domain, remainder taken from reference TRBV19 and TRBJ1-6, is DGGITQSPKYLFRKEGQNVTLSCEQNLNHDAMYWYRQDPGQGLRLIYYSQIVNDFQKGDIAEGYSVSREKKESFPLTVTSAQKNPTAFYLCASSIRELSSPLHFGNGTRLTVT.

This chain joins TRBV6-1 and TRBJ1-5; 7 positions match TRBD1. The CDR3 contains 13 residues. V was pared by 10 bases and J by 3 bases, with 6 bases of the junction left unmatched. The germline V gene encodes CDR1 MNHNS and CDR2 SASEGT. CDR3 bases: TGTGCCACGAGGGGACAGACCAATCAGCCCCAGCATTTT. It is translated as CATRGQTNQPQHF.

As DNA, the CDR3 is TGTGCCAGTAGTTACGGTAGCGGGAGATATCAAGAGACCCAGTACTTC. It specifies CASSYGSGRYQETQYF. The chain links TRBV19 to TRBJ2-5, with 9 bases matching TRBD2. This CDR3 is built from 16 residues. CDR1 and CDR2 from the germline V gene are LNHDA and SQIVND (reference sequence). The junction had 9 bases not matched to a gene; V was cut back by 5 bases and J by 2 bases.

The chain links TRBV5-1 to TRBJ2-7, with a tentative D call TRBD2 (5 bases). V lost 4 bases and J 7 bases, leaving 12 bases between the germline ends. The CDR3 totals 12 residues. CDR1 and CDR2 from the germline V gene are SGHRS and YFSETQ. The CDR3: CASSPDSLEQYF. Here the CDR3 DNA reads TGCGCCAGCAGCCCGGACTCCCTTGAGCAGTACTTC.

The rearrangement uses TRBV10-3 and TRBJ2-1; possibly TRBD1 for D (6 bases). Trimming shortened V by 7 bases and J by 7 bases, and 14 bases separated the two germline ends. The CDR3 loop spans 13 amino acids. Germline V lookup: CDR1 ENHRY, CDR2 SYGVKD. The chain's CDR3 is CAINGDRLNEQFF. The CDR3 bases are TGTGCCATCAACGGAGACAGGCTTAATGAGCAGTTCTTC.

The rearrangement uses TRBV28 and TRBJ1-2; no clear D. This CDR3 contains 14 residues. Germline CDR1 reads MDHEN; CDR2 reads SYDVKM. Trimming removed 3 bases at V and 2 bases at J, with 10 bases between. The CDR3 DNA follows: TGTGCCAGCAGTTTTCGACACCCGAACTATGGCTACACCTTC. This encodes CASSFRHPNYGYTF.

In this sample, this clone turned up many times. CDR3 residues: CASRRLAGGQETQYF. The DNA of the CDR3 is TGTGCCAGCAGACGTCTAGCGGGAGGTCAAGAGACCCAGTACTTC. The chain is built from TRBV28 and TRBJ2-5; 11 bases line up with TRBD2. The trim removed 6 bases at V and 2 bases at J, leaving 5 bases unmatched. CDR3 size: 15 residues. Germline assignment: CDR1 MDHEN and CDR2 SYDVKM. The full variable domain, in which reference TRBV28 and TRBJ2-5 provide the parts outside the CDR3, is DVKVTQSSRYLVKRTGEKVFLECVQDMDHENMFWYRQDPGLGLRLIYFSYDVKMKEKGDIPEGYSVSREKKERFSLILESASTNQTSMYLCASRRLAGGQETQYFGPGTRLLVL.

This clone was detected ten times or more. The chain uses TRBV18 and TRBJ2-4; D unclear. Germline values: CDR1 KGHSH, CDR2 LQKENI. V was pared by 5 bases and J by 1 base, with 15 bases between. CDR3 size: 16 residues. In DNA, the CDR3 is TGTGCCAGCTCATCCCCTAGGATCGGGGCCAAAAACATTCAGTACTTC. Translation gives CASSSPRIGAKNIQYF.

This clone has a handful of counts. This chain uses TRBV6-5 with TRBJ1-1; 8 bases align to TRBD1. This CDR3 is 15 amino acids long. Germline V CDR1 and CDR2: MNHEY, SVGAGI. V lost 6 bases and J lost 4; bases outside the gene matches: 10. The CDR3: CASRPDREGGTEAFF. The CDR3 coding sequence is TGTGCCAGCAGACCGGACAGGGAAGGTGGCACTGAAGCTTTCTTT.

The V and J genes are TRBV7-9 and TRBJ2-3; 9 bases agree with TRBD2. V was clipped by 2 bases and J by 2 bases; unmatched bases: 8. The germline CDR1 and CDR2 sequences are SEHNR and FQNEAQ (reference sequence). The CDR3 is 17 residues long. The CDR3: CASSLYRLAGSTDTQYF. The CDR3 bases are TGTGCCAGCAGCTTATATAGGCTAGCGGGATCCACAGATACGCAGTATTTT.

The rearrangement joins TRBV29-1 to TRBJ2-3; 11 bases match TRBD2. J lost 7 bases, V lost 8 bases, and 23 bases had no gene match. The CDR3 spans 18 residues. CDR1 and CDR2 from the germline V gene are SQVTM and ANQGSEA. The CDR3 DNA follows: TGCAGCCAAACCCAGGGACTAGCGGCAGACGAGACCGCAAATACGCAGTATTTT. Translation: CSQTQGLAADETANTQYF.

The gene calls are TRBV7-8 and TRBJ2-5; D gene unclear. V was trimmed by 8 bases and J by 5 bases, leaving 6 bases between them. Germline V lookup: CDR1 SGHVS, CDR2 FQNEAQ. This CDR3 has 10 residues. The CDR3 DNA follows: TGTGCCAGCGGCCCTGAGACCCAGTACTTC. Its protein is CASGPETQYF.

The CDR3 sequence: CASSYKQVTEAFF. As DNA, the CDR3 is TGTGCCAGCAGTTATAAACAGGTCACTGAAGCTTTCTTT. The V gene is TRBV6-6, the J gene TRBJ1-1; D is perhaps TRBD1 (5 bases). Trimming shortened V by 3 bases and J by 4 bases, and 9 bases separated the two germline ends. The CDR3 is 13 residues long. Looked up from germline, CDR1 is MNHNY and CDR2 is SVGAGI (reference sequence).

J is TRBJ2-5 and V is TRBV5-6; D gene ambiguous. V gave up 2 bases and J gave up 2 bases, with 7 bases separating them. Germline CDR1 SGHDT, CDR2 YYEEEE. The CDR3 is 13 residues long. The CDR3 sequence is CASSLTLQETQYF. CDR3 coding DNA: TGTGCCAGCAGCTTAACCCTTCAAGAGACCCAGTACTTC.

A few counts support this clone. The J gene is TRBJ1-1, the V gene TRBV2; D gene ambiguous. Germline values: CDR1 SNHLY, CDR2 FYNNEI. The CDR3 covers 13 residues. Trimming shortened V by 2 bases and J by 5 bases, and 9 bases separated the two germline ends. CDR3 DNA sequence: TGTGCCAGCAGTGAACTTGGAGAGACTGAAGCTTTCTTT. Translation gives CASSELGETEAFF.

This chain uses TRBV30 with TRBJ1-3; D is ambiguous. CDR1 and CDR2 (germline): GTSNPN, SVGIG (reference sequence). Trimming took 0 bases from V and 5 from J, leaving 5 bases between them. CDR3 length: 12 amino acids. CDR3 sequence (DNA): TGTGCCTGGAGTGTAGTAAGAAACACCATATATTTT. Translated, it gives CAWSVVRNTIYF.

This chain connects TRBV5-6 to TRBJ2-7; TRBD1 agrees at 7 bases. Germline CDR1 is SGHDT and CDR2 is YYEEEE. The CDR3 spans 15 residues. After removal of 1 base from V and 6 bases from J, the junction contained 10 bases not matched to a gene. The DNA for the CDR3 is TGTGCCAGCAGCTTGCTCTCAGACAGGGCAAGCGAGCAGTACTTC. Translating gives CASSLLSDRASEQYF.

The V and J genes are TRBV19 and TRBJ2-5; D gene uncertain. In germline, CDR1 is LNHDA, CDR2 SQIVND (reference sequence). The V gene lost 2 bases and the J gene lost 1 base, with 5 bases spanning the gap. The CDR3 covers 13 residues. The CDR3 sequence is CASSITSQETQYF. The CDR3 nucleotides are TGTGCCAGTAGTATAACTTCCCAAGAGACCCAGTACTTC. Full variable domain (outside the CDR3, taken from reference TRBV19 and TRBJ2-5): DGGITQSPKYLFRKEGQNVTLSCEQNLNHDAMYWYRQDPGQGLRLIYYSQIVNDFQKGDIAEGYSVSREKKESFPLTVTSAQKNPTAFYLCASSITSQETQYFGPGTRLLVL.

As regards this clone: A single base is all that separates this from a far larger clone, so a read error is likely. Distinct nucleotide sequences in the sample also encode this CDR3. This sequence joins TRBV29-1 and TRBJ1-1, with D unclear. Germline V gene lookup returns CDR1 SQVTM and CDR2 ANQGSEA. The CDR3 sequence is 12 residues long. This chain's CDR3 is CSAYRGNTEAFF. CDR3 DNA: TGCAGCGCCTACCGTGGGAACACTGAAGCCTTCTTT.

The CDR3, as DNA: TGTGCCAGCAGGGGGGGACAGCGGAATGAAAAACTGTTTTTT. Translation: CASRGGQRNEKLFF. The chain carries TRBV28 and TRBJ1-4; 7 bases agree with TRBD1. With 6 bases clipped from V and 5 bases from J, the junction kept 6 bases outside the gene matches. CDR1 and CDR2 (germline): MDHEN, SYDVKM. This CDR3 region has 14 residues.

The chain joins TRBV29-1 to TRBJ2-7; possibly TRBD2 for D (7 bases). Germline V lookup: CDR1 SQVTM, CDR2 ANQGSEA. The CDR3 sequence is 13 residues long. Trimming pared 3 bases from V and 2 bases from J, leaving 11 bases between. The chain's CDR3 is CSVEEGGTYEQYF. CDR3 sequence (DNA): TGCAGCGTTGAGGAGGGGGGGACCTACGAGCAGTACTTC.

The gene calls are TRBV7-2 and TRBJ1-1; no firm D call. In germline, CDR1 is SGHTA, CDR2 FQGNSA. The CDR3 sequence is 17 residues long. V was trimmed by 5 bases and J by 4 bases, leaving 23 bases between them. The CDR3 nucleotides are TGTGCCAGCAGCCACACTCCCGGGAACTTTCGTTCCACTGAAGCTTTCTTT. This codes for CASSHTPGNFRSTEAFF.